One TCR beta chain is described in this entry. What it recognizes is unknown. Method: immunoSEQ multiplex PCR; TCRdb's copy keeps in-frame clones and lacks some. Among fewer than 1.6 million clones listed, about 98.5% were seen once. Only Caucasian adults living in Nashville, Tennessee served as donors. The data belong to a study of shared clonotypes between healthy human individuals. Turning to the study itself: The plates for each donor numbered three CD4 naive, three CD4 memory, two CD8 naive and one CD8 memory. Whole-study results and caveats: Clonotypes not shared had lower generation probabilities than those common to all four donors.

The CDR3 contains 16 residues. Looked up from germline, CDR1 is SNHLY and CDR2 is FYNNEI. The trim removed 6 bases at V and 0 bases at J, leaving 11 bases unmatched. Sequencing was performed on naive CD4+ T cells sorted from blood. Sample subset: CD45RA+ positively selected. V gene TRBV2 combines with J gene TRBJ2-7, with 7 positions matching TRBD2. The origin of this receptor is a man aged 25 to 45 in good health. CDR3 loop: CASSLTVAGASYEQYF. CDR3 nucleotides: TGTGCCAGCAGCTTGACTGTAGCGGGCGCCTCCTACGAGCAGTACTTC.